Presented here are 18 T cell receptor beta chains from one specimen sequenced in a study of blood T cell repertoires in COVID-19. The data were produced by immunoSEQ multiplex PCR, yet TCRdb's version contains in-frame clones alone and is incomplete. The data hold roughly 140,000 clones, with about 80% observed a single time. The specimen was peripheral blood. The receptor source for this set is a man in his 60s with acute or convalescent COVID-19.

The chain joins TRBV15 to TRBJ2-7; tentatively, D is TRBD2 (6 bases). The CDR3 loop spans 14 amino acids. The V gene's germline CDR1 is LNHNV and CDR2 YYDKDF (reference sequence). V was shortened by 4 bases and J by 6 bases, with 16 bases between the two germline ends. DNA for the CDR3: TGTGCCACCAGCACCCGGGAGACGAGGCGCGAGCAGTACTTC. Translating gives CATSTRETRREQYF.

A single count supports this clone. V usage is TRBV19 and J usage is TRBJ2-1, with D possibly being TRBD1 (6 bases). The V and J ends lost 8 bases and 6 bases respectively, with 17 bases between them. The CDR3 runs 14 residues. CDR1 and CDR2 from the germline V gene are LNHDA and SQIVND (reference sequence). For the CDR3, the DNA is TGTGCCAGTGTTGACCTAGTGGGGGCCAATGAGCAGTTCTTC. Translating gives CASVDLVGANEQFF.

This chain joins TRBV11-2 and TRBJ2-1; TRBD1 matches at 7 bases. Germline CDR1 reads SGHAT; CDR2 reads FQNNGV. Trimming at V came to 4 bases and at J to 6 bases, leaving 0 bases not matched to a gene. This CDR3 region has 12 residues. The CDR3 protein is CASSSGGNEQFF. DNA for the CDR3: TGTGCCAGCAGCTCAGGGGGCAATGAGCAGTTCTTC.

This clone was seen just once. The gene calls are TRBV2 and TRBJ2-4; D may be TRBD1 (6 bases). This CDR3 has 15 amino acids. The V and J ends lost 2 bases and 3 bases respectively, with 11 bases between them. Germline lookup yields CDR1 SNHLY and CDR2 FYNNEI. This CDR3 is CASSERTDIKNIQYF. Written as DNA, the CDR3 is TGTGCCAGCAGTGAACGGACAGACATCAAAAACATTCAGTACTTC. Based on the CDR3 plus reference TRBV2 and TRBJ2-4, the full variable domain is EPEVTQTPSHQVTQMGQEVILRCVPISNHLYFYWYRQILGQKVEFLVSFYNNEISEKSEIFDDQFSVERPDGSNFTLKIRSTKLEDSAMYFCASSERTDIKNIQYFGAGTRLSVL.

The chain couples TRBV18 to TRBJ1-5, with 8 bases that match TRBD1. Germline V gene lookup returns CDR1 KGHSH and CDR2 LQKENI. The CDR3 loop spans 16 amino acids. Trimming cost V 2 bases and J 4 bases; bases outside gene matches: 7. The CDR3 loop reads CASSPSGGSGNQPQHF. CDR3 in DNA: TGTGCCAGCTCACCATCAGGGGGCAGCGGTAATCAGCCCCAGCATTTT.

This clone was seen a handful of times. The chain combines TRBV27 with TRBJ1-2; 7 bases align to TRBD1. The CDR3 is 14 residues long. V lost 5 bases and J lost 6; bases outside the gene matches: 9. From germline, CDR1 is MNHEY and CDR2 SMNVEV (reference sequence). The CDR3 spells CASSPVTGRNGYTF. CDR3 in DNA: TGTGCCAGCAGTCCGGTGACAGGGAGGAATGGCTACACCTTC.

The chain uses TRBV3-1 (or the pseudogene TRBV3-2) and TRBJ2-5; D may be TRBD2 (7 bases). The length of the CDR3 is 15 residues. CDR1 is LGHDT, CDR2 YNNKEL, per germline (reference sequence). Trimming shortened V by 7 bases and J by 1 base, and 16 bases separated the two germline ends. The CDR3 loop is CASTGGGRVQETQYF. The CDR3 nucleotides are TGTGCCAGCACGGGCGGGGGCCGCGTCCAAGAGACCCAGTACTTC.

The chain is built from TRBV5-1 and TRBJ2-1; the match to TRBD2 covers 14 bases. Germline CDR1 and CDR2: SGHRS and YFSETQ. V lost 2 bases and J lost 7; bases outside the gene matches: 14. The CDR3 spans 19 residues. For the CDR3, the DNA is TGCGCCAGCAGCTTATTCGGGACTAGCGGGGGCCTGCAGGTGAATGAGCAGTTCTTC. As protein: CASSLFGTSGGLQVNEQFF.

A single count supports this clone. This chain connects TRBV5-4 to TRBJ1-1, with D possibly TRBD1 on 6 matching bases. V was pared by 2 bases and J by 10 bases, with 12 bases between. Germline lookup yields CDR1 SGHNT and CDR2 YYREEE (reference sequence). The CDR3 runs to 12 residues. The CDR3 spells CASSLGTGPAFF. In DNA form, the CDR3 reads TGTGCCAGCAGCTTAGGTACAGGGCCAGCTTTCTTT.

The chain joins TRBV5-1 to TRBJ2-3; no firm D call. V lost 2 bases and J lost 2, with 3 bases in between. The V gene's germline CDR1 is SGHRS and CDR2 YFSETQ. CDR3 size: 12 residues. The CDR3 loop is CASSFLTDTQYF. The DNA for the CDR3 is TGCGCCAGCAGCTTTCTCACAGATACGCAGTATTTT.

The chain carries TRBV3-1 (or the pseudogene TRBV3-2) and TRBJ1-4, with D hard to call. The CDR3 covers 17 residues. The germline V gene encodes CDR1 LGHDT and CDR2 YNNKEL (reference sequence). Trimming took off 4 bases at V and 0 bases at J, with 15 bases between the two ends. The CDR3 is CASSPYSLIATNEKLFF. CDR3 DNA sequence: TGTGCCAGCAGCCCGTATTCTCTAATAGCAACTAATGAAAAACTGTTTTTT.

This clone has only one observation. The J gene is TRBJ1-1, the V gene TRBV12-3 or TRBV12-4; TRBD1 matches 9 bases. V was clipped by 10 bases and J by 2 bases; unmatched bases: 2. The CDR3 has 12 residues. The CDR3 DNA reads TGTGCCACCACAGGGGGCAACACTGAAGCTTTCTTT. Protein: CATTGGNTEAFF.

V usage is TRBV20-1 and J usage is TRBJ1-1; D is unclear. V lost 1 base and J lost 11, with 11 bases in between. CDR3 length: 11 amino acids. Germline V gives CDR1 DFQATT, CDR2 SNEGSKA (reference sequence). CDR3 protein: CSARAGPKAFF. The CDR3 coding sequence is TGCAGTGCTAGAGCTGGTCCTAAGGCTTTCTTT.

This chain uses TRBV24-1 with TRBJ2-5; 11 bases are a match to TRBD2. The germline V gene has CDR1 KGHDR and CDR2 SFDVKD. There are 17 residues in the CDR3. V lost 2 bases and J lost 2; bases outside the gene matches: 6. This CDR3 reads CATSDSRLAGLQETQYF. The CDR3 DNA reads TGTGCCACCAGTGATTCGCGACTAGCGGGACTTCAAGAGACCCAGTACTTC.

The chain combines TRBV27 with TRBJ1-4; 10 bases fit TRBD1. The length of the CDR3 is 14 residues. V shed 5 bases and J 6 bases; nucleotides not matched to a gene: 3. Per germline, CDR1 MNHEY and CDR2 SMNVEV (reference sequence). The CDR3 DNA follows: TGTGCCAGCAGTGAGGACAGGGGGGATGAAAAACTGTTTTTT. Translated: CASSEDRGDEKLFF.

This clone was recorded once. The chain has TRBV6-2 or TRBV6-3 and TRBJ2-2; D perhaps matches TRBD2 (5 bases). CDR3 size: 14 residues. V was pared by 2 bases and J by 5 bases, with 9 bases between. Germline loops: CDR1 MNHEY, CDR2 SVGEGT. The CDR3 reads CASSYEGTTGELFF. The CDR3 DNA follows: TGTGCCAGCAGTTACGAGGGTACAACCGGGGAGCTGTTTTTT.

The genes are TRBV18 and TRBJ2-2; D remains ambiguous. Germline CDR1 is KGHSH and CDR2 is LQKENI. The V end lost 6 bases, the J end lost 0 bases, and 14 bases lay between the germline ends. The CDR3 runs 16 residues. CDR3 sequence (DNA): TGTGCCAGCTCCCCGCGGAATCCATCGAACACCGGGGAGCTGTTTTTT. Its translation is CASSPRNPSNTGELFF.

This clone was observed a handful of times. The V gene is TRBV19, the J gene TRBJ1-3; D ambiguous. CDR3 length: 15 amino acids. Germline CDR1 LNHDA, CDR2 SQIVND (reference sequence). With 9 bases removed from V and 0 bases from J, the gap between germline ends came to 15 bases. In DNA form, the CDR3 reads TGTGCCAGCCGCCCCTCGGGGTACTCTGGAAACACCATATATTTT. It translates to CASRPSGYSGNTIYF. The whole variable domain, remainder taken from reference TRBV19 and TRBJ1-3, is DGGITQSPKYLFRKEGQNVTLSCEQNLNHDAMYWYRQDPGQGLRLIYYSQIVNDFQKGDIAEGYSVSREKKESFPLTVTSAQKNPTAFYLCASRPSGYSGNTIYFGEGSWLTVV.